This TCR beta chain was identified during a study of blood T cell repertoires in COVID-19. After removal of 4 bases from V and 4 bases from J, the junction contained 3 bases not matched to a gene. The CDR3 sequence is 13 residues long. In germline, CDR1 is SGHRS, CDR2 YFSETQ. The table came from immunoSEQ multiplex PCR; TCRdb's copy has only in-frame clones and leaves some out. The sample records 52,000 or so clones, 80% to 95% being singletons. The TCR comes from a human donor in a cohort sampled during active COVID-19. The rearrangement uses TRBV5-1 and TRBJ2-7, with TRBD1 identical over 9 bases. Source material: peripheral blood. CDR3 bases: TGCGCCAGCAGCACCGGGACAGGGTACGAGCAGTACTTC. Amino acids: CASSTGTGYEQYF.